What follows describes a single T cell receptor (beta chain). Its antigen is unidentified. The data derive from a study of T cell responses to AZD1222 COVID-19 vaccine. Findings and limits, study-wide: Clonal diversity was possibly underestimated; the donors were predominantly white British and more often female.

Trimming removed 11 bases from V and 3 bases from J, with 16 bases in between. The V gene's germline CDR1 is MNHEY and CDR2 SVGAGI. This CDR3 has 13 amino acids. Some second doses came at about 4 weeks and others at about 12 weeks; these were pooled. This table comes from immunoSEQ multiplex PCR, and its TCRdb copy is limited to in-frame clones, with some not included. The table lists roughly 99,000 clones, roughly 85% of them singletons. The receptor was derived from an adult who received the AZD1222 COVID-19 vaccine. The genes are TRBV6-5 and TRBJ1-1; D gene unclear. Sequenced material: peripheral blood, taken 28 days after the second AZD1222 dose. The CDR3 sequence: CAVSSGLYTEAFF. The DNA for the CDR3 is TGTGCCGTAAGTTCTGGGCTATACACTGAAGCTTTCTTT.